A single sample gave rise to the 13 T cell receptor beta chains below, sequenced in a study of OX40 agonist ivuxolimab in advanced cancers. Assay: immunoSEQ multiplex PCR; the TCRdb copy retains only in-frame clones and omits some. The data show tens of thousands of clones, over 80% seen once. The sample here was CD4+ or CD8+ T cells sorted from blood, taken in a trial of the OX40 agonist ivuxolimab. The receptors shown here come from an adult with an advanced solid tumor such as melanoma, head and neck, liver or kidney cancer.

This clone was observed a handful of times. V is TRBV9 and J is TRBJ2-3; D remains ambiguous. Germline CDR1 and CDR2: SGDLS and YYNGEE. The CDR3 has 13 amino acids. The germline V and J ends were trimmed by 0 bases and 4 bases, with 6 bases remaining between them. The CDR3 here is CASSVEVPDTQYF. The CDR3 nucleotides are TGTGCCAGCAGCGTAGAGGTGCCAGATACGCAGTATTTT.

The CDR3 bases are TGCGCCAGCAGTCCGGGACGGCTGAACACTGAAGCTTTCTTT. As protein: CASSPGRLNTEAFF. The chain employs TRBV4-1 and TRBJ1-1; the D gene is possibly TRBD1 (5 bases). V was shortened by 6 bases and J by 0 bases, with 11 bases between the two germline ends. The CDR3 loop spans 14 amino acids. Germline V gene data show CDR1 as MGHRA and CDR2 as YSYEKL.

The chain links TRBV9 to TRBJ1-5; D not resolved. The CDR3 loop spans 13 amino acids. CDR1 is SGDLS, CDR2 YYNGEE, per germline. V lost 2 bases and J lost 0, with 3 bases in between. The CDR3 DNA reads as TGTGCCAGCAGCGTGGGTAGCAATCAGCCCCAGCATTTT. Residues: CASSVGSNQPQHF.

The chain employs TRBV14 and TRBJ2-5, with 8 bases identical to TRBD2. Germline V gene data show CDR1 as SGHDN and CDR2 as FVKESK. This CDR3 is 15 amino acids long. Trimming took 5 bases from V and 5 from J; bases not matched to a gene: 10. The DNA of the CDR3 is TGTGCCAGCAGCAAACTAGCGGCCTTCGGGGAGACCCAGTACTTC. Encoded protein: CASSKLAAFGETQYF.

The chain combines TRBV25-1 with TRBJ2-5; D call uncertain. The length of the CDR3 is 17 residues. V lost 4 bases to trimming and J lost 5 bases, with 23 bases between them. Germline values: CDR1 MGHDK, CDR2 SYGVNS. The CDR3 reads CASSALGRTPLWETQYF. The CDR3 DNA follows: TGTGCCAGCAGTGCCCTCGGACGGACCCCCCTCTGGGAGACCCAGTACTTC.

This chain connects TRBV4-1 to TRBJ1-1; 10 bases line up with TRBD1. There are 13 residues in the CDR3. Trimming took 5 bases from V and 3 from J; bases not matched to a gene: 0. Germline CDR1 reads MGHRA; CDR2 reads YSYEKL. CDR3 residues: CASSDRGHTEAFF. For the CDR3, the DNA is TGCGCCAGCAGCGACAGGGGGCACACTGAAGCTTTCTTT.

V usage is TRBV10-3 and J usage is TRBJ1-6; unclear D gene. CDR1 ENHRY and CDR2 SYGVKD come from the germline V gene. Between the trimmed V and J ends, which lost 2 bases and 8 bases, there was a span of 13 bases. The CDR3 has 15 amino acids. The CDR3 DNA reads as TGTGCCATCAGTGAGGTGGAAGAGCCGGATTCACCCCTCCACTTT. Its translation is CAISEVEEPDSPLHF.

A few counts support this clone. The chain recombines TRBV11-2 with TRBJ2-3; no firm D call. The CDR3 loop spans 14 amino acids. Germline V gene data show CDR1 as SGHAT and CDR2 as FQNNGV. Trimming removed 2 bases at V and 0 bases at J, with 6 bases between. The DNA for the CDR3 is TGTGCCAGCAGCTTAACAGCTAGCACAGATACGCAGTATTTT. It encodes CASSLTASTDTQYF.

V and J are TRBV25-1 and TRBJ2-3, with 12 bases that match TRBD2. Germline V gene lookup returns CDR1 MGHDK and CDR2 SYGVNS. The CDR3 extends over 15 amino acids. With 4 bases clipped from V and 4 bases from J, the junction kept 3 bases outside the gene matches. The CDR3 DNA sequence: TGTGCCAGCAGTGGACTAGCGGGAGAACCAGATACGCAGTATTTT. It is translated as CASSGLAGEPDTQYF.

This sequence joins TRBV4-2 and TRBJ1-5; D is undetermined. The germline V gene has CDR1 LGHNA and CDR2 YNFKEQ. V was shortened by 0 bases and J by 7 bases, with 16 bases between the two germline ends. This CDR3 contains 16 residues. This chain's CDR3 is CASSQDRNKEIQPQHF. CDR3 DNA sequence: TGTGCCAGCAGCCAAGATCGTAACAAGGAAATCCAGCCCCAGCATTTT.

This chain connects TRBV7-8 to TRBJ2-5, with D possibly matching TRBD1 (5 bases). The CDR3 length is 14 residues. From germline, CDR1 is SGHVS and CDR2 FQNEAQ. With 4 bases removed from V and 1 base from J, the gap between germline ends came to 10 bases. CDR3 sequence: CASSSRQTQETQYF. The CDR3 nucleotides read TGTGCCAGCAGCTCAAGACAGACCCAAGAGACCCAGTACTTC. Filled out from reference TRBV7-8 and TRBJ2-5, the complete variable domain reads GAGVSQSPRYKVAKRGQDVALRCDPISGHVSLFWYQQALGQGPEFLTYFQNEAQLDKSGLPSDRFFAERPEGSVSTLKIQRTQQEDSAVYLCASSSRQTQETQYFGPGTRLLVL.

J is TRBJ2-2 and V is TRBV7-2; TRBD2 agrees at 10 bases. Germline assignment: CDR1 SGHTA and CDR2 FQGNSA. The CDR3 totals 15 residues. J was trimmed by 8 bases and V by 2 bases; bases with no gene match: 5. CDR3 residues: CASSLRSSGRGELFF. Here the CDR3 DNA reads TGTGCCAGCAGCTTACGTTCTAGCGGGAGAGGGGAGCTGTTTTTT.

V and J are TRBV2 and TRBJ2-5, with TRBD2 matching 7 bases. The CDR3 runs 13 residues. In germline, CDR1 is SNHLY, CDR2 FYNNEI. CDR3 region: CGGGGLFGETQYF. CDR3 DNA: TGTGGCGGCGGGGGTCTTTTCGGAGAGACCCAGTACTTC.